This record looks at one TCR beta chain sequence and its context. The sample originates from a study of regulatory T cells in long-lasting Graves disease. As for time point: newly diagnosed GD, antithyroid drugs for less than 3 months. Construction of the TCR library relied on RNA isolated from PBMCs. Germline values: CDR1 LNHNV, CDR2 YYDKDF (reference sequence). The V and J ends lost 4 bases and 2 bases, in that order; junction bases with no gene match: 2. This CDR3 comprises 13 residues. Researchers made TCR beta libraries by using iRepertoire HTBI primers and running Arm-PCR on CDR3 regions. Via MiXCR, TCRdb re-called the multiplex PCR reads, giving one row per CDR3 protein. Of hundreds of thousands of distinct CDR3 sequences in the sample, about a sixth were seen once. The same data also contributed to another study, on T cells in Graves' hyperthyroidism and ophthalmopathy.

The specimen comprised peripheral blood mononuclear cells (PBMCs), sampled at new diagnosis, from a patient treated with antithyroid drugs. The rearrangement joins TRBV15 to TRBJ2-7; 7 bases map to TRBD1. This sequence was found in a man aged 35 to 55 with Graves disease. CDR3 protein: CATSKGQAYEQYF. The CDR3, as DNA: TGTGCCACCAGCAAAGGACAGGCCTACGAGCAGTACTTC.